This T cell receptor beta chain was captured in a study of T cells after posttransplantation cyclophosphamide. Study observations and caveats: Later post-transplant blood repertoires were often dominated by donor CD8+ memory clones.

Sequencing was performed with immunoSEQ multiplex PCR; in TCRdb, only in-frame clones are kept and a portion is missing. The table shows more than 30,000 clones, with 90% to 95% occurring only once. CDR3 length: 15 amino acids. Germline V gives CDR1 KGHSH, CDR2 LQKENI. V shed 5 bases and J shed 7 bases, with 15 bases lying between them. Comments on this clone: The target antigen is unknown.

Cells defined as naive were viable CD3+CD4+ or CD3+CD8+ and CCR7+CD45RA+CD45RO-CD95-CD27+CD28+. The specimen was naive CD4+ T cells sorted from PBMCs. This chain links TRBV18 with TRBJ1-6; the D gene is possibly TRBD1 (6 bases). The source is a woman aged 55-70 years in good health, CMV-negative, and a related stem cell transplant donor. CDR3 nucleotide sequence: TGTGCCAGCTCAGCCGCGGGGGGCAGGAATTCACCCCTCCACTTT. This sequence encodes CASSAAGGRNSPLHF.